These T cell receptor beta chains were read from a single sample in a study of blood T cell repertoires in COVID-19. Assay: immunoSEQ multiplex PCR; the TCRdb copy retains only in-frame clones and omits some. Found here are about 240,000 clones, 88% of them singletons; the top ten hold about 0.8%. The sample consisted of peripheral blood. Receptors were obtained from a young woman with acute or convalescent COVID-19. The CDR3 runs from the conserved cysteine through the conserved F or W. A D gene is named only where the DNA matches it firmly. Part of the rows lack a size; the others show once, few, many or a class for expanded clones.

j_call: TRBJ2-7; v_call: TRBV7-6; clone_size: -; d_call: TRBD1; cdr3_aa: CASSSTGQGHEQYF; cdr3_nt: TGTGCCAGCAGCTCAACAGGACAGGGCCACGAGCAGTACTTC
j_call: TRBJ1-2; v_call: TRBV5-4; clone_size: -; d_call: TRBD1; cdr3_aa: CASSHGQGASNYGYTF; cdr3_nt: TGTGCCAGCAGCCACGGACAGGGGGCGTCTAACTATGGCTACACCTTC
j_call: TRBJ1-4; v_call: TRBV10-2; clone_size: -; d_call: TRBD1; cdr3_aa: CASRPDGTGLEKLFF; cdr3_nt: TGCGCCAGCAGACCCGACGGGACAGGGCTCGAAAAACTGTTTTTT
j_call: TRBJ1-1; v_call: TRBV6-1; clone_size: -; d_call: -; cdr3_aa: CASSEQWAILNTEAFF; cdr3_nt: TGTGCCAGCAGTGAACAATGGGCGATATTGAACACTGAAGCTTTCTTT
j_call: TRBJ1-5; v_call: TRBV11-2; clone_size: few; d_call: TRBD1; cdr3_aa: CASSIRQGWDQPQHF; cdr3_nt: TGTGCCAGCAGCATCAGACAGGGGTGGGATCAGCCCCAGCATTTT
j_call: TRBJ2-7; v_call: TRBV9; clone_size: -; d_call: -; cdr3_aa: CASSVAGVGYEQYF; cdr3_nt: TGTGCCAGCAGCGTAGCCGGGGTAGGGTACGAGCAGTACTTC
j_call: TRBJ2-1; v_call: TRBV10-3; clone_size: -; d_call: TRBD2; cdr3_aa: CAIMAGGQGNEQFF; cdr3_nt: TGTGCCATCATGGCGGGAGGGCAGGGAAATGAGCAGTTCTTC
j_call: TRBJ1-5; v_call: TRBV7-8; clone_size: -; d_call: -; cdr3_aa: CASSLDVGRVSNQPQHF; cdr3_nt: TGTGCCAGCAGCTTAGACGTAGGCAGGGTAAGCAATCAGCCCCAGCATTTT
j_call: TRBJ2-5; v_call: TRBV3-1/TRBV3-2; clone_size: -; d_call: -; cdr3_aa: CASSLGGREETQYF; cdr3_nt: TGTGCCAGCAGCCTCGGCGGGCGGGAAGAGACCCAGTACTTC
j_call: TRBJ1-2; v_call: TRBV19; clone_size: -; d_call: -; cdr3_aa: CASSDRPRGYTF; cdr3_nt: TGTGCCAGTAGTGACAGGCCCCGGGGCTACACCTTC
j_call: TRBJ1-6; v_call: TRBV4-1; clone_size: -; d_call: -; cdr3_aa: CASSQDSSTSPLHF; cdr3_nt: TGCGCCAGCAGCCAAGATAGTAGTACTTCACCCCTCCACTTT
j_call: TRBJ2-7; v_call: TRBV30; clone_size: once; d_call: TRBD1; cdr3_aa: CAWSVGQAYEQYF; cdr3_nt: TGTGCCTGGAGTGTCGGACAGGCTTACGAGCAGTACTTC
j_call: TRBJ2-5; v_call: TRBV5-1; clone_size: -; d_call: TRBD1; cdr3_aa: CASSLEDRGNQETQYF; cdr3_nt: TGCGCCAGCAGCCTAGAGGACAGGGGGAACCAAGAGACCCAGTACTTC
j_call: TRBJ2-1; v_call: TRBV5-1; clone_size: -; d_call: TRBD1; cdr3_aa: CASSPRGDRGHNEQFF; cdr3_nt: TGCGCCAGCAGCCCGAGAGGGGACAGGGGGCACAATGAGCAGTTCTTC
j_call: TRBJ2-1; v_call: TRBV5-1; clone_size: -; d_call: -; cdr3_aa: CASSSGNRREQFF; cdr3_nt: TGCGCCAGCAGCTCCGGGAATAGACGAGAGCAGTTCTTC